This T cell receptor (beta chain) was identified in a study of cytomegalovirus exposure and HLA in healthy donors. The CDR3 totals 16 residues. The V end was cut by 1 base, the J end by 6 bases, with 18 bases between. Germline V gene data show CDR1 as MGHRA and CDR2 as YSYEKL. Primers: 60 Vbeta forward and 13 Jbeta reverse. This table comes from immunoSEQ multiplex PCR, and its TCRdb copy is limited to in-frame clones, with some not included. The repertoire includes about 140,000 clones, about 81% of them detected once, and about 7.4% sits in the top ten. The rearrangement uses TRBV4-1 and TRBJ1-1; no firm D call. The sequenced sample was PBMCs. This receptor was identified in a woman aged 45-60 years in good health and CMV-seropositive. DNA of the CDR3: TGCGCCAGCAGCCAAGTCCGTTTCAGAAATAAACCTGAAGCTTTCTTT. Translating it yields CASSQVRFRNKPEAFF.